The next 8 T cell receptor beta chains were all read from a single sample in a study of cytomegalovirus exposure and HLA in healthy donors. Using immunoSEQ multiplex PCR, the repertoire was profiled, and TCRdb retains in-frame clones only, with some absent. There are about 110,000 clones in the sample; roughly nine tenths occur only once, and about 2% lies in the top ten. Sequences were obtained from PBMCs. These receptors were taken from a woman aged 18 to 35 in good health and CMV-seronegative.

This clone was picked up one time. The chain links TRBV9 to TRBJ2-7; 8 bases are a match to TRBD1. Trimming took 3 bases from V and 2 from J; bases not matched to a gene: 10. The length of the CDR3 is 16 residues. Germline assignment: CDR1 SGDLS and CDR2 YYNGEE. The CDR3 nucleotides read TGTGCCAGCAGCGCGACGACAGGGGCCTACGCCTACGAGCAGTACTTC. Amino acids: CASSATTGAYAYEQYF. The full variable domain, rest sourced from reference TRBV9 and TRBJ2-7, is DSGVTQTPKHLITATGQRVTLRCSPRSGDLSVYWYQQSLDQGLQFLIQYYNGEERAKGNILERFSAQQFPDLHSELNLSSLELGDSALYFCASSATTGAYAYEQYFGPGTRLTVT.

The chain employs TRBV5-4 and TRBJ2-3; 9 positions match TRBD1. J lost 0 bases, V lost 4 bases, and 3 bases had no gene match. Germline CDR1 reads SGHNT; CDR2 reads YYREEE (reference sequence). The CDR3 loop spans 15 amino acids. The CDR3 is CASSATGGSTDTQYF. The CDR3 bases are TGTGCCAGCAGCGCGACAGGGGGTAGCACAGATACGCAGTATTTT.

CDR3 in amino acids: CASKGAGTEEYEQYF. In DNA form, the CDR3 reads TGTGCCAGCAAGGGGGCCGGGACAGAAGAGTACGAGCAGTACTTC. The rearrangement joins TRBV6-1 to TRBJ2-7, with 7 bases identical to TRBD1. This CDR3 spans 15 amino acids. J lost 4 bases, V lost 7 bases, and 13 bases had no gene match. CDR1 and CDR2 (germline): MNHNS, SASEGT.

The gene calls are TRBV6-5 and TRBJ1-3; D gene unclear. The CDR3 runs 14 residues. V lost 7 bases and J 0 bases, leaving 10 bases between the germline ends. The germline V gene encodes CDR1 MNHEY and CDR2 SVGAGI. The CDR3 nucleotides read TGTGCCAGCAAAGAGGGATACTCTGGAAACACCATATATTTT. It yields the protein CASKEGYSGNTIYF.

The rearrangement uses TRBV29-1 and TRBJ2-1; 8 bases map to TRBD1. CDR3 length: 13 amino acids. Germline assignment: CDR1 SQVTM and CDR2 ANQGSEA. The V and J ends lost 6 bases and 3 bases, in that order; junction bases with no gene match: 4. CDR3 nucleotides: TGCAGCGTGGCGACAGGGGACTACAATGAGCAGTTCTTC. This encodes CSVATGDYNEQFF.

The chain carries TRBV28 and TRBJ2-2; TRBD1 might be the D (5 bases). The CDR3 is 14 residues long. Between the trimmed V and J ends, which lost 4 bases and 1 base, there was a span of 7 bases. Germline values: CDR1 MDHEN, CDR2 SYDVKM. The CDR3 DNA sequence: TGTGCCAGCAGTTATGGACAGAACACCGGGGAGCTGTTTTTT. Encoded protein: CASSYGQNTGELFF.

The chain uses TRBV27 and TRBJ1-1; D not resolved. Trimming removed 1 base at V and 0 bases at J, with 9 bases between. The CDR3 length is 15 residues. In germline, CDR1 is MNHEY, CDR2 SMNVEV (reference sequence). This chain's CDR3 is CASSLFPGMNTEAFF. The CDR3 DNA sequence: TGTGCCAGCAGTTTATTTCCGGGGATGAACACTGAAGCTTTCTTT.

Here the CDR3 DNA reads TGTGCCAGCAGTTACGAAACAAGCTCTGGAAACACCATATATTTT. It translates to CASSYETSSGNTIYF. The chain recombines TRBV6-6 with TRBJ1-3; D is ambiguous. V lost 2 bases and J 0 bases, leaving 8 bases between the germline ends. This CDR3 spans 15 amino acids. CDR1 and CDR2 (germline): MNHNY, SVGAGI (reference sequence).